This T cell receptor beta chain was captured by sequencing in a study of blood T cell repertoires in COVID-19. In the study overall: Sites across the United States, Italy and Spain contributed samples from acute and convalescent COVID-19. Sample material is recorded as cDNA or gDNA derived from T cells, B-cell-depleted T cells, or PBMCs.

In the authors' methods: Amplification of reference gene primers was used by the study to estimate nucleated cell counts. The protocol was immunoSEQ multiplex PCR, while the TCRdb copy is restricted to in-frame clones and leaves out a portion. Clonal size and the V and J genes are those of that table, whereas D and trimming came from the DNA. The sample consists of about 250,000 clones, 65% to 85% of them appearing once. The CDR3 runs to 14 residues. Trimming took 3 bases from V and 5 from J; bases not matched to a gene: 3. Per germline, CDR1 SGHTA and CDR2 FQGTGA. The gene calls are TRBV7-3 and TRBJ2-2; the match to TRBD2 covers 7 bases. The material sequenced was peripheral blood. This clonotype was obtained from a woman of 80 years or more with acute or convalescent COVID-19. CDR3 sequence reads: CASSLYSGTGELFF. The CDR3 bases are TGTGCCAGCAGCTTGTATAGCGGGACCGGGGAGCTGTTTTTT.